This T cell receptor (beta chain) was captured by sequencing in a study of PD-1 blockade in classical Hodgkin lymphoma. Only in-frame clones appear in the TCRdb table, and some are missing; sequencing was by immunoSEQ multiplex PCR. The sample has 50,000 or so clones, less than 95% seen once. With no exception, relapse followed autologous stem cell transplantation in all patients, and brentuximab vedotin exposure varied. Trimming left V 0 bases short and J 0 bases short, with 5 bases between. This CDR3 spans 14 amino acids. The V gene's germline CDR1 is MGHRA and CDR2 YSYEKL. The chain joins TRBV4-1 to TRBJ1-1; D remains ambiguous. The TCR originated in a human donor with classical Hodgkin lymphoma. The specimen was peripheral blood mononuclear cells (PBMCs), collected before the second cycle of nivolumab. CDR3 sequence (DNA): TGCGCCAGCAGCCAAGACTATTTGAACACTGAAGCTTTCTTT. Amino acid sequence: CASSQDYLNTEAFF.